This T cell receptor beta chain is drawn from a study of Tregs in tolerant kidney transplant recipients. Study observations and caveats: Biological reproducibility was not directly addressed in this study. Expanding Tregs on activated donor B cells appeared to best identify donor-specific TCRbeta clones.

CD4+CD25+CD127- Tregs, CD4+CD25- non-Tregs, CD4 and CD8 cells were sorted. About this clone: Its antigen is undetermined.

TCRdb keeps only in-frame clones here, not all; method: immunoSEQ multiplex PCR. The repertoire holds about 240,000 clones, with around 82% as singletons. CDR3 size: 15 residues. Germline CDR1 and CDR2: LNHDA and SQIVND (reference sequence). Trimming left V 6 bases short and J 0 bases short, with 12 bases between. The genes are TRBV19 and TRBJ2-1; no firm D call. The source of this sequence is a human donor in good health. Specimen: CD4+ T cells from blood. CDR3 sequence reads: CASRKLESSYNEQFF. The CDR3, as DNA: TGTGCCAGTAGGAAACTTGAAAGCTCCTACAATGAGCAGTTCTTC.